A single TCR beta chain is shown here with its context. Antigen unknown. Germline loops: CDR1 LNHDA, CDR2 SQIVND (reference sequence). The CDR3 covers 13 residues. Trimming cost V 7 bases and J 4 bases, with 8 bases left between them. The PCR had 60 Vbeta and 13 Jbeta primers. Here immunoSEQ multiplex PCR was the method, and the copy in TCRdb shows in-frame clones only, minus some. The sample records some 160,000 clones, about 82% being singletons. At sampling all donors were nominally healthy, likely with unrecorded immune exposures. This specimen comes from a study of cytomegalovirus exposure and HLA in healthy donors. Study-level background: Early released data had approximately 86 million unique TCRs, all coming from HLA-typed donors. Regarding the study as a whole: Immune exposure was documented only through CMV serostatus.

Input material: PBMCs. The source of this sequence is a woman aged 40 to 50 in good health and CMV-seropositive. The chain links TRBV19 to TRBJ1-6; D not certain. The CDR3 loop is CASNQRYNSPLHF. The DNA for the CDR3 is TGTGCCAGTAATCAGCGATATAATTCACCCCTCCACTTT.